These 26 T cell receptor beta chains originate from one sample sequenced in a study of cytomegalovirus exposure and HLA in healthy donors (TCRdb year 2017). Library preparation used the immunoSEQ multiplex PCR assay. In TCRdb, the immuneACCESS table is reduced to in-frame sequences with V and J assigned. These tables do not hold every clone; where another copy was compared, an unresolved V gene accounts for under half, and the others remain unexplained. This sample gives about 180,000 clones in total; around 85% of them show up just once. In total, the top ten clones hold more than 15% of the sample. The sequencing input was PBMCs. The receptor set was obtained from a man aged 18 to 29 in good health and CMV-seropositive.

A single count supports this clone. The chain employs TRBV2 and TRBJ1-4; 10 bases line up with TRBD1. The CDR3 length is 17 residues. The V and J ends lost 7 bases and 1 base, in that order; junction bases with no gene match: 9. The germline V gene has CDR1 SNHLY and CDR2 FYNNEI. Here the CDR3 DNA reads TGTGCCAGCACCCACGGACAGGGGGGGGTAACTAATGAAAAACTGTTTTTT. Residues: CASTHGQGGVTNEKLFF.

The chain joins TRBV2 to TRBJ2-7; 9 bases agree with TRBD1. The V segment lost 6 bases and the J segment 5 bases; nucleotides outside the gene matches: 5. This CDR3 has 13 amino acids. CDR1 is SNHLY and CDR2 is FYNNEI in the germline V gene. CDR3 residues: CASSRDRADEQYF. CDR3 nucleotide sequence: TGTGCCAGCAGCCGGGACAGGGCCGACGAGCAGTACTTC. The whole variable domain, filled in from reference TRBV2 and TRBJ2-7, reads EPEVTQTPSHQVTQMGQEVILRCVPISNHLYFYWYRQILGQKVEFLVSFYNNEISEKSEIFDDQFSVERPDGSNFTLKIRSTKLEDSAMYFCASSRDRADEQYFGPGTRLTVT.

The chain employs TRBV14 and TRBJ2-5, with a tentative D call TRBD1 (5 bases). V was clipped by 0 bases and J by 3 bases, with 8 bases between them. Per germline, CDR1 SGHDN and CDR2 FVKESK. The CDR3 consists of 14 residues. The CDR3 coding sequence is TGTGCCAGCAGCCAAGAGTGGGGCGAAGAGACCCAGTACTTC. This encodes CASSQEWGEETQYF.

This clone occurred a few times. The chain has TRBV7-3 and TRBJ2-3; 9 nucleotides line up with TRBD2. Germline V gene data show CDR1 as SGHTA and CDR2 as FQGTGA. This CDR3 contains 16 residues. V lost 5 bases, J lost 0 bases, and 6 bases stayed unmatched. In nucleotides, the CDR3 is TGTGCCAGCAGCCCCTCTAGCGGGGCTAGCACAGATACGCAGTATTTT. As protein: CASSPSSGASTDTQYF.

The genes are TRBV28 and TRBJ2-1, with a tentative D call TRBD2 (5 bases). The CDR3 sequence is 15 residues long. The ends were cut back, 2 bases at V and 5 bases at J, with 13 bases in the middle. The germline V gene encodes CDR1 MDHEN and CDR2 SYDVKM. As DNA, the CDR3 is TGTGCCAGCAGTTTAAGAGGGATGGGGAACAATGAGCAGTTCTTC. This encodes CASSLRGMGNNEQFF.

This chain links TRBV11-2 with TRBJ2-1, with D tentatively TRBD1 (5 bases). V lost 4 bases and J lost 4, with 11 bases in between. Germline V gives CDR1 SGHAT, CDR2 FQNNGV. This CDR3 has 14 amino acids. In DNA, the CDR3 is TGTGCCAGCAGCTCCGGACACACTTACAATGAGCAGTTCTTC. Its translation is CASSSGHTYNEQFF.

The J gene is TRBJ1-2, the V gene TRBV4-1, with D perhaps matching TRBD1 (6 bases). V lost 1 base and J 6 bases, leaving 15 bases between the germline ends. Germline V gives CDR1 MGHRA, CDR2 YSYEKL. The CDR3 runs to 15 residues. CDR3 sequence: CASSQVGGGGDGYTF. CDR3 nucleotides: TGCGCCAGCAGCCAAGTAGGGGGGGGAGGGGATGGCTACACCTTC.

This chain uses TRBV2 with TRBJ1-1; D might be TRBD1 (6 bases). The ends were cut back, 4 bases at V and 1 base at J, with 7 bases in the middle. This CDR3 is built from 13 residues. Looked up from germline, CDR1 is SNHLY and CDR2 is FYNNEI. The CDR3 DNA reads as TGTGCCAGCAGTGTGACAGGGAACACTGAAGCTTTCTTT. Translated, it gives CASSVTGNTEAFF.

This rearrangement joins TRBV4-1 to TRBJ2-3; 10 bases align to TRBD1. Looked up from germline, CDR1 is MGHRA and CDR2 is YSYEKL. V lost 0 bases and J lost 3; bases outside the gene matches: 6. The CDR3 is made up of 17 amino acids. The CDR3 DNA follows: TGCGCCAGCAGCCAAGATGGAGGGACAGGGGTGACAGATACGCAGTATTTT. Encoded protein: CASSQDGGTGVTDTQYF.

This clone showed up just once. The chain joins TRBV19 to TRBJ1-5, with a tentative D call TRBD1 (5 bases). The germline V gene has CDR1 LNHDA and CDR2 SQIVND (reference sequence). The CDR3 has 17 residues. Trimming stripped 6 bases from V and 0 bases from J, with 18 bases between. The CDR3: CASRRIRADNSNQPQHF. CDR3 nucleotide sequence: TGTGCCAGTAGGAGGATCAGGGCAGATAATAGCAATCAGCCCCAGCATTTT.

This clone was counted between two and nine times. The chain combines TRBV10-2 with TRBJ2-7, with 9 bases fitting TRBD1. Trimming cost V 5 bases and J 5 bases; bases outside gene matches: 10. This CDR3 region has 15 residues. Germline V gives CDR1 WSHSY, CDR2 SAAADI. Here the CDR3 DNA reads TGCGCCAGCAGTCTGGGACAGGGAATTTGGAACGAGCAGTACTTC. Protein sequence: CASSLGQGIWNEQYF.

The chain recombines TRBV2 with TRBJ1-3; TRBD1 might be the D (6 bases). The CDR3 length is 14 residues. Germline lookup yields CDR1 SNHLY and CDR2 FYNNEI. Trimming took off 10 bases at V and 1 base at J, with 14 bases between the two ends. CDR3 nucleotide sequence: TGTGCCACCAAACCCACAGGGTCTGGAAACACCATATATTTT. Protein product: CATKPTGSGNTIYF.

The chain employs TRBV27 and TRBJ2-1; 16 bases match TRBD2. Per the germline V gene, CDR1 is MNHEY and CDR2 is SMNVEV (reference sequence). CDR3 size: 15 residues. V shed 5 bases, J shed 10 bases, and the junction held 5 bases outside the gene matches. The CDR3 DNA follows: TGTGCCAGCAGTCCTGGGACTAGCGGGAGGGCGGAGCAGTTCTTC. Translation gives CASSPGTSGRAEQFF.

V usage is TRBV5-4 and J usage is TRBJ1-1, with no clear D. The CDR3 covers 15 residues. Germline CDR1 and CDR2: SGHNT and YYREEE (reference sequence). The V end lost 0 bases, the J end lost 0 bases, and 9 bases lay between the germline ends. DNA of the CDR3: TGTGCCAGCAGCTTGGCGCAGGCCATGAACACTGAAGCTTTCTTT. Translating it yields CASSLAQAMNTEAFF.

The chain joins TRBV4-1 to TRBJ2-3; D is ambiguous. This CDR3 is built from 15 residues. Germline CDR1 reads MGHRA; CDR2 reads YSYEKL. Trimming removed 4 bases at V and 2 bases at J, with 13 bases between. CDR3 protein: CASSRSERSTDTQYF. The CDR3 DNA sequence: TGCGCCAGCAGCCGTTCGGAGCGCTCCACAGATACGCAGTATTTT.

The chain employs TRBV4-1 and TRBJ1-1, with a weak D call TRBD1 (5 bases). The CDR3 consists of 15 residues. From germline, CDR1 is MGHRA and CDR2 YSYEKL. The germline V and J ends were trimmed by 6 bases and 1 base, with 15 bases remaining between them. This CDR3 is CASSRGGSTNTEAFF. DNA for the CDR3: TGCGCCAGCAGTAGGGGTGGGTCAACGAACACTGAAGCTTTCTTT.

The J gene is TRBJ1-5, the V gene TRBV6-4; maybe TRBD1 (5 bases). This CDR3 contains 14 residues. Trimming took 5 bases from V and 3 from J, leaving 11 bases between them. The germline V gene encodes CDR1 MRHNA and CDR2 SNTAGT. The CDR3 DNA reads as TGTGCCAGCAGTCCGCAGGGTGACAATCAGCCCCAGCATTTT. It translates to CASSPQGDNQPQHF.

This clone showed up just once. The V and J genes are TRBV19 and TRBJ2-1; 9 nucleotides match TRBD2. Looked up from germline, CDR1 is LNHDA and CDR2 is SQIVND (reference sequence). This CDR3 is 15 amino acids long. The junction had 9 bases not matched to a gene; V was cut back by 5 bases and J by 7 bases. The CDR3 nucleotides are TGTGCCAGTAGTGTCGCGGGAGGGCCCAATAATGAGCAGTTCTTC. Translation gives CASSVAGGPNNEQFF.

V gene TRBV6-1 combines with J gene TRBJ2-5; D possibly corresponds to TRBD2 (5 bases). The CDR3 is made up of 15 amino acids. The germline gives CDR1 MNHNS, CDR2 SASEGT. With 3 bases removed from V and 5 bases from J, the gap between germline ends came to 16 bases. CDR3 in DNA: TGTGCCAGCAGTGAGCCGGGTGGGAGCTCGGAGACCCAGTACTTC. Translating gives CASSEPGGSSETQYF.

This clone was counted once. CDR3 bases: TGTGCCAGCAGTGTTAGCGGGTGGATCTCCTACAATGAGCAGTTCTTC. Translating it yields CASSVSGWISYNEQFF. The chain recombines TRBV6-1 with TRBJ2-1; 7 bases match TRBD2. The germline V gene has CDR1 MNHNS and CDR2 SASEGT. This CDR3 contains 16 residues. Losses at the gene ends were 4 bases for V and 0 bases for J; bases not matched to a gene: 6.

With respect to this clone: The identical CDR3 is also encoded by other nucleotide sequences in the sample. The chain has TRBV30 and TRBJ1-2; D is unresolved. The V gene's germline CDR1 is GTSNPN and CDR2 SVGIG (reference sequence). The V end was cut by 5 bases, the J end by 6 bases, with 7 bases between. CDR3 length: 10 amino acids. CDR3 loop: CAWVSDGYTF. The CDR3 DNA sequence: TGTGCCTGGGTCAGCGATGGCTACACCTTC.

The chain employs TRBV5-1 and TRBJ2-6, with D tentatively TRBD1 (5 bases). The CDR3 loop spans 16 amino acids. Trimming cost V 4 bases and J 0 bases, with 11 bases left between them. Per germline, CDR1 SGHRS and CDR2 YFSETQ. CDR3 DNA: TGCGCCAGCAGCCCGGTGGGGCTCTCTGGGGCCAACGTCCTGACTTTC. This codes for CASSPVGLSGANVLTF.

The rearrangement joins TRBV5-6 to TRBJ1-1, with a possible D match to TRBD1 (5 bases). V was cut by 4 bases and J by 2 bases, with 18 bases left in between. Germline loops: CDR1 SGHDT, CDR2 YYEEEE. This CDR3 comprises 16 residues. The CDR3 bases are TGTGCCAGCAGCCTATATGGACACCCCCGAAACACTGAAGCTTTCTTT. Translation: CASSLYGHPRNTEAFF.

This chain links TRBV27 with TRBJ1-1; 7 bases are shared with TRBD1. This CDR3 spans 11 amino acids. V gave up 4 bases and J gave up 7 bases; unmatched junction bases: 0. The germline V gene has CDR1 MNHEY and CDR2 SMNVEV (reference sequence). CDR3 sequence (DNA): TGTGCCAGCAGTTACAGGGGTGAAGCTTTCTTT. Translated, it gives CASSYRGEAFF.

This clone appeared many times. V and J are TRBV29-1 and TRBJ1-5; D is perhaps TRBD1 (6 bases). V was shortened by 5 bases and J by 3 bases, with 11 bases between the two germline ends. CDR3 length: 13 residues. Germline V gene data show CDR1 as SQVTM and CDR2 as ANQGSEA. The CDR3: CSVRDNYNQPQHF. CDR3 DNA sequence: TGCAGCGTTCGGGACAATTACAATCAGCCCCAGCATTTT.

The chain carries TRBV5-6 and TRBJ1-2, with TRBD1 identical over 9 bases. V dropped 3 bases and J dropped 4; count of bases not matched to a gene: 4. The CDR3 length is 14 residues. Germline V lookup: CDR1 SGHDT, CDR2 YYEEEE. The CDR3 region has the DNA TGTGCCAGCAGCTCGCCGGGACAGGGCTATGGCTACACCTTC. The encoded protein is CASSSPGQGYGYTF.